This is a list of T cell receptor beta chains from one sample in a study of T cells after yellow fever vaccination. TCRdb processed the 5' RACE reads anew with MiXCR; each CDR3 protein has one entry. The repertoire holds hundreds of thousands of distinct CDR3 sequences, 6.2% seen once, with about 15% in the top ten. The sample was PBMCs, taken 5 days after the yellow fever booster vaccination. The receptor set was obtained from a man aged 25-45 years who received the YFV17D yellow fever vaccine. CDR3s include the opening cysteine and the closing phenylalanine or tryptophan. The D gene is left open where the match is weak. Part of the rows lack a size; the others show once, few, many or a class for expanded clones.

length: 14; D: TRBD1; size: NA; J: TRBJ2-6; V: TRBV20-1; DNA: TGCAGTGCTCACAGGGGATCTGGGGCCAACGTCCTGACTTTC; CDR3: CSAHRGSGANVLTF
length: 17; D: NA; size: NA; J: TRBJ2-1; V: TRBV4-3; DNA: TGCGCCAGCAGCCAAGATCACACTACAGAGTCCTACAATGAGCAGTTCTTC; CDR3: CASSQDHTTESYNEQFF
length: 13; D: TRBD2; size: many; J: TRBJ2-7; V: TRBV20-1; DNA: TGCAGTGCCCCCGGAGCGGGACTCTACGAGCAGTACTTC; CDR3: CSAPGAGLYEQYF
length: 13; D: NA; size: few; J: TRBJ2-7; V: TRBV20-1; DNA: TGCAGTGCTAGCCAAAGGGGCGCCTACGAGCAGTACTTC; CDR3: CSASQRGAYEQYF
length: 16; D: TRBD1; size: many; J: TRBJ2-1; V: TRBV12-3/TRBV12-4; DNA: TGTGCCAGCAGCCACGCGGCGGGACAGGGCAACAATGAGCAGTTCTTC; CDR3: CASSHAAGQGNNEQFF
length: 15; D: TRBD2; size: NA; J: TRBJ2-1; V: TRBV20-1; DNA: TGCAGTGCTGGACAAGCGGGAACCTCCTACAATGAGCAGTTCTTC; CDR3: CSAGQAGTSYNEQFF
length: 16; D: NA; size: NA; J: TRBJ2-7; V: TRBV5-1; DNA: TGCGCCAGCAGCTTTTCCCCGGGAAGCGGACTCTACGAGCAGTACTTC; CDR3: CASSFSPGSGLYEQYF
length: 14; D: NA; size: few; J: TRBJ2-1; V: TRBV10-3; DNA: TGTGCCATCAGTGACGGGGGGCGAAACAATGAGCAGTTCTTC; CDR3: CAISDGGRNNEQFF
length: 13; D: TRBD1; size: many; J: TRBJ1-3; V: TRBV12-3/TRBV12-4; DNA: TGTGCCAGCAGTACACAGGGGCCTTACACCATATATTTT; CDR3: CASSTQGPYTIYF
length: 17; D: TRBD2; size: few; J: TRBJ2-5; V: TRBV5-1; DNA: TGCGCCAGCAGCTTGGGGGGACTAGCGGCGACTCAAGAGACCCAGTACTTC; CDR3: CASSLGGLAATQETQYF
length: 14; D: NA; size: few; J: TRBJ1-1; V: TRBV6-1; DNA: TGTGCCAGCAGCCCCCAAGTTGGGCACACTGAAGCTTTCTTT; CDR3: CASSPQVGHTEAFF
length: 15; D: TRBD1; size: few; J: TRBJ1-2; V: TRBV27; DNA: TGTGCCAGCAGTTCGATAACAGGGGTTAACTATGGCTACACCTTC; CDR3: CASSSITGVNYGYTF
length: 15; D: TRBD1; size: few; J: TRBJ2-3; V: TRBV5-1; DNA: TGCGCCAGCAGCTCCGGGACAGGGACCACAGATACGCAGTATTTT; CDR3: CASSSGTGTTDTQYF
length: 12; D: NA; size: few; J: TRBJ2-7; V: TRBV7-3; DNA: TGTGCCAGCAGCAAGGCTTACTACGAGCAGTACTTC; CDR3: CASSKAYYEQYF
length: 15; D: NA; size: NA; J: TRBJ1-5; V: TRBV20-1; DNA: TGCAGTGCTAAACCAGACGGGACACACAATCAGCCCCAGCATTTT; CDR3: CSAKPDGTHNQPQHF
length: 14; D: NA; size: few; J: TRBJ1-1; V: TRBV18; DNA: TGTGCCAGCTCACAGACAGGAGAGAACACTGAAGCTTTCTTT; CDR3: CASSQTGENTEAFF
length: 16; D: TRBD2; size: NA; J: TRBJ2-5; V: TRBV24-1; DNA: TGTGCCACCAGTGACCCGGGACTAGCGGGGCGGGAGACCCAGTACTTC; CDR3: CATSDPGLAGRETQYF
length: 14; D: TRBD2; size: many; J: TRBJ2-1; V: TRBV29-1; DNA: TGCAGCGTCAAGGGACTAGCGGGAGGTCGGGAGCAGTTCTTC; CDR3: CSVKGLAGGREQFF
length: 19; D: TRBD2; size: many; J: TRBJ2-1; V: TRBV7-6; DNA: TGTGCCAGCAGCTTAGCCCTAGCGGGAGTTCTTGGGGGTCTGGGTGAGCAGTTCTTC; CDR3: CASSLALAGVLGGLGEQFF
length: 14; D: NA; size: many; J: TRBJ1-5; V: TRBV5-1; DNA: TGCGCCAGCAGCCCTGGCTGGGACAATCAGCCCCAGCATTTT; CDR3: CASSPGWDNQPQHF
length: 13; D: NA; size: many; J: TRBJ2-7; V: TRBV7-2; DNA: TGTGCCAGCAGCCAGAGGGGGGGCCACGAGCAGTACTTC; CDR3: CASSQRGGHEQYF
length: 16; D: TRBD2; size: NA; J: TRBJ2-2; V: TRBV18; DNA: TGTGTCAGCTCACCCACTAGCGGGAGAGCCACCGGGGAGCTGTTTTTT; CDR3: CVSSPTSGRATGELFF
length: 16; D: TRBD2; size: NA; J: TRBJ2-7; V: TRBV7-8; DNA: TGTGCCAGCAGCCCGTCCGGGACTAGCGTCTCCTACGAGCAGTACTTC; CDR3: CASSPSGTSVSYEQYF
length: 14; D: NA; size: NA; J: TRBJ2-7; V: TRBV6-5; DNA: TGTGCCAGCAGTTACTCACGGGGTTTGTACGAGCAGTACTTC; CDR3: CASSYSRGLYEQYF
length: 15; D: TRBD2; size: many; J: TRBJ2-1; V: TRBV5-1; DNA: TGCGCCAGCAGCTTACTAGCGGGGTCATACAATGAGCAGTTCTTC; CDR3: CASSLLAGSYNEQFF
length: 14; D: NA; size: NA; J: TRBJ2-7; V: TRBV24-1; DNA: TGTGCCACCAGTGATTCCGGGCCCGGAGGGGAGCAGTACTTC; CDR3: CATSDSGPGGEQYF
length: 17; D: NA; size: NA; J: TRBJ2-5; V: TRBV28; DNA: TGTGCCAGCAACGGGTATGGCGTCTTGTCGGCTGGGGAGACCCAGTACTTC; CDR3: CASNGYGVLSAGETQYF
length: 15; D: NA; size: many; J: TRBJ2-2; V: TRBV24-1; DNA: TGTGCCACCAGTGTGGGGGGCGCGAACACCGGGGAGCTGTTTTTT; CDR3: CATSVGGANTGELFF
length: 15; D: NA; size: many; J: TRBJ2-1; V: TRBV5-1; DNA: TGCGCCAGCAGCCCGCATGGAATAGTCTCCAATGAGCAGTTCTTC; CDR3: CASSPHGIVSNEQFF
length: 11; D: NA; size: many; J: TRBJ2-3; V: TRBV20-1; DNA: TGCAGTGCGAGCCCCGAGGGAACGCAGTATTTT; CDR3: CSASPEGTQYF
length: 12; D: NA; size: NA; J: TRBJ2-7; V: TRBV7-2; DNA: TGTGCCAGCAGCTTAGTTCTCCACGAGCAGTACTTC; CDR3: CASSLVLHEQYF
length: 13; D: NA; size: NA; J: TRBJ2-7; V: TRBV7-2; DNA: TGTGCCAGCAGCTTGGCACTAGGTGACTGGGGGTACTTC; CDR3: CASSLALGDWGYF
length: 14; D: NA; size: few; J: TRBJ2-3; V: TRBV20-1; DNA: TGCAGTGCTAGAGAACGACTCCGCACAGATACGCAGTATTTT; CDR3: CSARERLRTDTQYF
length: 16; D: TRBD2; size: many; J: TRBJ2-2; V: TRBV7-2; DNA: TGTGCCAGCAGCCTGACTAGCGGGAGGGAGACCGGGGAGCTGTTTTTT; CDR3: CASSLTSGRETGELFF
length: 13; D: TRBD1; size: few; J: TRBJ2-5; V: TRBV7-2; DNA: TGTGCCAGCAGCCCTAAGGGGGCGGCGACCCAGTACTTC; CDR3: CASSPKGAATQYF
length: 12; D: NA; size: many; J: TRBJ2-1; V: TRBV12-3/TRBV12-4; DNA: TGTGCCAGCAGTTTGGGTTACGGTGAGCAGTTCTTC; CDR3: CASSLGYGEQFF
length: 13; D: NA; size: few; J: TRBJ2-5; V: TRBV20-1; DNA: TGCAGTGGTCTAGCATCCGGCCGAGAGACCCAGTACTTC; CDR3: CSGLASGRETQYF
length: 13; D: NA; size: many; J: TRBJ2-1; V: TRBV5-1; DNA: TGCGCCAGCAGCTTGGCCGATCACAATGAGCAGTTCTTC; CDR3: CASSLADHNEQFF
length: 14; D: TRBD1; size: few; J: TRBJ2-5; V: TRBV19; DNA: TGTGCCAGTAGTGGAACAGGGGTGAGGGAGACCCAGTACTTC; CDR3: CASSGTGVRETQYF
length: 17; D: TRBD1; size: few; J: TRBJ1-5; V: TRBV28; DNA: TGTGCCAGCAGTTTATACTCAGGGGGCACTTATGGTCAGCCCCAGCATTTT; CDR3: CASSLYSGGTYGQPQHF
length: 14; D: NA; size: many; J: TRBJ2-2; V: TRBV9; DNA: TGTGCCAGCAGCCCACCCGGGGTGCAGGGGGAGCTGTTTTTT; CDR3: CASSPPGVQGELFF
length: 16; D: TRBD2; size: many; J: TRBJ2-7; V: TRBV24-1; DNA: TGTGCCACCAGTGATTTTCGGCCGGGGAGGGGTTACGAGCAGTACTTC; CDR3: CATSDFRPGRGYEQYF
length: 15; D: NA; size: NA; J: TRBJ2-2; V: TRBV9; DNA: TGTGCCAGCAGCTTCACAGGGAGGGCCACCGGGGAGCTGTTTTTT; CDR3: CASSFTGRATGELFF
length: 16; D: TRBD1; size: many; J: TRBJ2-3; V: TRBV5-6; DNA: TGTGCCAGCAGCTCCTCCGGGACAGGGGGCACAGATACGCAGTATTTT; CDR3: CASSSSGTGGTDTQYF
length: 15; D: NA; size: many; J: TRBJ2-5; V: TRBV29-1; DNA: TGCAGCGTAGTCGGGACCATTGGGCCTGAAGAGACCCAGTACTTC; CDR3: CSVVGTIGPEETQYF
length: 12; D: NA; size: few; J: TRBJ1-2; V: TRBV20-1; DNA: TGCAGTGCTAGGCAGGGTAGCTATGGCTACACCTTC; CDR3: CSARQGSYGYTF
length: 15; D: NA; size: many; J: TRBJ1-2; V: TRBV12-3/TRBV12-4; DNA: TGTGCCAGCAGTTTGTCAGGGGCGGTTGGTTATGGCTACACCTTC; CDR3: CASSLSGAVGYGYTF
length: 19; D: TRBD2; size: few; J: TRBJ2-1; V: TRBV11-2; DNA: TGTGCCAGCAGCTTGGGATCGGGGACTAGCGGGAGTTCGTACAATGAGCAGTTCTTC; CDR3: CASSLGSGTSGSSYNEQFF
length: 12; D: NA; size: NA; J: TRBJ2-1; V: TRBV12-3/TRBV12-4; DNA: TGTGCCAGCAGTGTAGACATCCATGAGCAGTTCTTC; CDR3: CASSVDIHEQFF
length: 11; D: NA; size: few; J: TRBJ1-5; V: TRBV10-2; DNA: TGCGCCAGCAGTTCCGGGCCGCAGAAGCATTTT; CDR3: CASSSGPQKHF
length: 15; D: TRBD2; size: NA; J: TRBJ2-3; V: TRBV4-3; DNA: TGCGCCAGCAGCCAAGATAGCGGGAGCTCAGATACGCAGTATTTT; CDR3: CASSQDSGSSDTQYF